Each of the 19 T cell receptor beta chains below was sequenced from the same sample in a study of T cell changes during pregnancy in multiple sclerosis. The assay was immunoSEQ multiplex PCR, and TCRdb's table has in-frame clones only and misses some. The sample carries some 85,000 clones, roughly 94% recorded once. The sample here was peripheral blood, taken in the third trimester of pregnancy. All receptors come from a female donor with multiple sclerosis, enrolled in a pregnancy study.

V and J are TRBV6-5 and TRBJ2-3; possible D gene TRBD1, 6 bases. CDR1 is MNHEY, CDR2 SVGAGI, per germline. The CDR3 runs 13 residues. The V gene lost 4 bases and the J gene lost 2 bases, with 7 bases spanning the gap. CDR3 in amino acids: CASSWTVTDTQYF. CDR3 DNA: TGTGCCAGCAGTTGGACAGTCACAGATACGCAGTATTTT.

The chain couples TRBV7-9 to TRBJ1-1; 7 bases fit TRBD1. V lost 4 bases and J lost 6; bases outside the gene matches: 2. In germline, CDR1 is SEHNR, CDR2 FQNEAQ (reference sequence). CDR3 length: 12 amino acids. The CDR3 region has the DNA TGTGCCAGCAGCTCCGGGACAGCTGAAGCTTTCTTT. This sequence encodes CASSSGTAEAFF.

The chain combines TRBV29-1 with TRBJ2-7; 11 bases map to TRBD2. In germline, CDR1 is SQVTM, CDR2 ANQGSEA. The V gene end was trimmed by 6 bases and the J gene end by 3 bases; junction bases not matched to a gene: 10. This CDR3 region has 15 residues. CDR3 nucleotides: TGCAGCGTCTTTAGCGGGAGGGGCCCGATCTACGAGCAGTACTTC. It yields the protein CSVFSGRGPIYEQYF.

Only one count was recorded for this clone. The chain is built from TRBV2 and TRBJ2-3; D not certain. V was cut by 11 bases and J by 8 bases, with 14 bases left in between. Germline V gives CDR1 SNHLY, CDR2 FYNNEI. The CDR3 consists of 11 residues. For the CDR3, the DNA is TGTGCCCCCGGCGAATCGGGTACGCAGTATTTT. Its protein is CAPGESGTQYF. Full variable domain (missing parts from reference TRBV2 and TRBJ2-3): EPEVTQTPSHQVTQMGQEVILRCVPISNHLYFYWYRQILGQKVEFLVSFYNNEISEKSEIFDDQFSVERPDGSNFTLKIRSTKLEDSAMYFCAPGESGTQYFGPGTRLTVL.

The chain uses TRBV19 and TRBJ2-7; 7 nucleotides agree with TRBD2. CDR1 and CDR2 (germline): LNHDA, SQIVND (reference sequence). The CDR3 consists of 15 residues. Unmatched junction bases numbered 5, after V lost 3 bases and J lost 0 bases. The CDR3 loop reads CASSIGGRGSYEQYF. CDR3 coding DNA: TGTGCCAGTAGTATTGGCGGGAGAGGCTCCTACGAGCAGTACTTC.

The J gene is TRBJ2-7, the V gene TRBV6-1, with 7 bases that match TRBD1. Unmatched junction bases numbered 10, after V lost 5 bases and J lost 3 bases. The CDR3 length is 15 residues. The germline gives CDR1 MNHNS, CDR2 SASEGT. The CDR3 DNA is TGTGCCAGCAGTTTAGACAGGGTCAACCACTACGAGCAGTACTTC. It yields the protein CASSLDRVNHYEQYF.

V gene TRBV7-9 combines with J gene TRBJ2-1; the match to TRBD2 covers 9 bases. V lost 5 bases, J lost 10 bases, and 12 bases stayed unmatched. The CDR3 sequence is 15 residues long. The germline V gene has CDR1 SEHNR and CDR2 FQNEAQ (reference sequence). The CDR3 spells CASSPTSGGGDEQFF. CDR3 in DNA: TGTGCCAGCAGCCCGACTAGCGGAGGGGGAGACGAGCAGTTCTTC.

V is TRBV6-1 and J is TRBJ2-7; weak D call: TRBD2 (5 bases). CDR1 MNHNS and CDR2 SASEGT come from the germline V gene. Trimming took off 3 bases at V and 3 bases at J, with 12 bases between the two ends. The CDR3 covers 14 residues. The CDR3 loop reads CASSDAGLNYEQYF. The DNA of the CDR3 is TGTGCCAGCAGTGATGCCGGACTTAACTACGAGCAGTACTTC.

A single count supports this clone. This rearrangement joins TRBV28 to TRBJ2-7, with TRBD1 matching 8 bases. The CDR3 runs 14 residues. The ends lost 6 bases at V and 2 bases at J; junction bases unmatched: 6. Germline V gene lookup returns CDR1 MDHEN and CDR2 SYDVKM. CDR3 DNA: TGTGCCAGCAGCCGGACAGGGACGCCCTACGAGCAGTACTTC. Its translation is CASSRTGTPYEQYF.

The chain recombines TRBV7-8 with TRBJ2-1, with a possible D match to TRBD2 (6 bases). Per germline, CDR1 SGHVS and CDR2 FQNEAQ. The CDR3 runs 16 residues. Deletions cut 5 bases from V and 0 bases from J, with 14 bases between. The CDR3 DNA reads TGTGCCAGCAGCCAACCGGGACTCAGCTCCTACAATGAGCAGTTCTTC. Its translation: CASSQPGLSSYNEQFF.

CDR3 nucleotide sequence: TGTGCCACCAGCATAGGGACAGGGGTCAGCTCCTACGAGCAGTACTTC. This translates into CATSIGTGVSSYEQYF. The chain is built from TRBV15 and TRBJ2-7; 10 nucleotides match TRBD1. Germline V gene data show CDR1 as LNHNV and CDR2 as YYDKDF (reference sequence). This CDR3 has 16 amino acids. After removal of 4 bases from V and 0 bases from J, the junction contained 6 bases not matched to a gene.

J is TRBJ2-2 and V is TRBV6-4; possibly TRBD2 for D (5 bases). Germline loops: CDR1 MRHNA, CDR2 SNTAGT. V lost 3 bases, J lost 3 bases, and 5 bases lay in between. This CDR3 comprises 13 residues. The CDR3 loop reads CASSERDTGELFF. DNA of the CDR3: TGTGCCAGCAGTGAGCGGGACACCGGGGAGCTGTTTTTT.

V gene TRBV2 combines with J gene TRBJ1-1; 8 nucleotides line up with TRBD1. The CDR3 extends over 15 amino acids. Looked up from germline, CDR1 is SNHLY and CDR2 is FYNNEI. The V segment lost 3 bases and the J segment 7 bases; nucleotides outside the gene matches: 10. The CDR3 sequence: CASSDQDRGGLEAFF. In DNA form, the CDR3 reads TGTGCCAGCAGTGATCAAGACAGGGGTGGGCTTGAAGCTTTCTTT.

The chain links TRBV28 to TRBJ2-7; 8 bases fit TRBD2. Trimming took 4 bases from V and 2 from J; bases not matched to a gene: 7. This CDR3 is 15 amino acids long. Germline V gene sequence: CDR1 MDHEN, CDR2 SYDVKM. For the CDR3, the DNA is TGTGCCAGCAGTTCTCGTGGGACTAGGGCCTACGAGCAGTACTTC. It translates to CASSSRGTRAYEQYF.

The rearrangement uses TRBV5-6 and TRBJ2-1; TRBD1 might be the D (7 bases). The CDR3 consists of 13 residues. Between the trimmed V and J ends, which lost 4 bases and 7 bases, there was a span of 12 bases. Germline CDR1 SGHDT, CDR2 YYEEEE. In DNA form, the CDR3 reads TGTGCCAGCAGCGCGGGACAGTGGAATGAGCAGTTCTTC. It yields the protein CASSAGQWNEQFF.

The chain combines TRBV19 with TRBJ2-1; 8 bases match TRBD1. The CDR3 consists of 18 residues. Germline lookup yields CDR1 LNHDA and CDR2 SQIVND (reference sequence). V lost 5 bases to trimming and J lost 3 bases; unmatched junction nucleotides: 15. This chain's CDR3 is CASSPDRGSGGIYNEQFF. DNA for the CDR3: TGTGCCAGTAGTCCCGACAGGGGTTCTGGCGGAATCTACAATGAGCAGTTCTTC.

The gene calls are TRBV14 and TRBJ1-2, with D hard to call. Germline V gives CDR1 SGHDN, CDR2 FVKESK. The CDR3 consists of 14 residues. V gave up 1 base and J gave up 7 bases, with 13 bases separating them. The CDR3: CASSQGTWGGGYTF. The CDR3 DNA reads as TGTGCCAGCAGCCAAGGCACTTGGGGAGGTGGCTACACCTTC.

V gene TRBV10-3 combines with J gene TRBJ2-1; D is possibly TRBD2 (6 bases). The CDR3 consists of 14 residues. V lost 4 bases to trimming and J lost 4 bases, with 11 bases between them. CDR1 ENHRY and CDR2 SYGVKD come from the germline V gene. For the CDR3, the DNA is TGTGCCATCAGTGTGGGCGGGGCTTACAATGAGCAGTTCTTC. Encoded protein: CAISVGGAYNEQFF.

This sequence joins TRBV25-1 and TRBJ2-5; a possible D gene is TRBD2 (7 bases). V shed 6 bases and J shed 2 bases, with 19 bases lying between them. The CDR3 covers 16 residues. Germline V gene data show CDR1 as MGHDK and CDR2 as SYGVNS. CDR3 in DNA: TGTGCCAGCAGCCGTAGGGAGGGGGGGAATCAAGAGACCCAGTACTTC. As protein: CASSRREGGNQETQYF.